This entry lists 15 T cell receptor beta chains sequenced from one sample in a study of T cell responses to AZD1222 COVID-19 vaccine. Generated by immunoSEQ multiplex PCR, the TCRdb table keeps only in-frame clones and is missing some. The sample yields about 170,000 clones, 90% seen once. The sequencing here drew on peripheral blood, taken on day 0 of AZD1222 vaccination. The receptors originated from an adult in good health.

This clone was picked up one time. The CDR3 protein is CASSLSATSNYGYTF. The CDR3 bases are TGTGCCAGCAGCCTCAGCGCAACTTCTAACTATGGCTACACCTTC. The chain is built from TRBV5-4 and TRBJ1-2, with D uncertain. The CDR3 is 15 amino acids. CDR1 SGHNT and CDR2 YYREEE come from the germline V gene (reference sequence). V shed 4 bases and J shed 0 bases, with 13 bases lying between them.

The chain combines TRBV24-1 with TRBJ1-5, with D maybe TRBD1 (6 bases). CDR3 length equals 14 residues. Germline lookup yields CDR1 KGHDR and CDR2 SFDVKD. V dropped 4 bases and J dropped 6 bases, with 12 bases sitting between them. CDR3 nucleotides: TGTGCCACCAGTGACAGTACAGGGATTCAGCCCCAGCATTTT. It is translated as CATSDSTGIQPQHF.

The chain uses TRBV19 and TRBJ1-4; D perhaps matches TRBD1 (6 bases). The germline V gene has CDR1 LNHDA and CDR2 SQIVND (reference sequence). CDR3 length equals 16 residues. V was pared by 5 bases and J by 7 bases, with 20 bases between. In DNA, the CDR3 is TGTGCCAGTAGTCTTTATACGGGGGGCCCGCGTGAAAAACTGTTTTTT. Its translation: CASSLYTGGPREKLFF.

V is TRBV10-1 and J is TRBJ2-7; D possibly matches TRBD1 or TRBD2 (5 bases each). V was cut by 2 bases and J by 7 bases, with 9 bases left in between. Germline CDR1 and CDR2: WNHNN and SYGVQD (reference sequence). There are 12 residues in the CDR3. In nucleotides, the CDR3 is TGCGCCAGCAGTGAGGGGACGGGGGAGCAGTACTTC. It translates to CASSEGTGEQYF.

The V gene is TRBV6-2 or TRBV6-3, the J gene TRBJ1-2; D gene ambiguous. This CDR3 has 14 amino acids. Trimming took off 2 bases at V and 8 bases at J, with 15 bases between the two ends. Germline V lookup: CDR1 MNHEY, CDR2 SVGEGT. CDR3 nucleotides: TGTGCCAGCAGTTACCCGACTCCGGGCGAGGGCTACACCTTC. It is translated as CASSYPTPGEGYTF.

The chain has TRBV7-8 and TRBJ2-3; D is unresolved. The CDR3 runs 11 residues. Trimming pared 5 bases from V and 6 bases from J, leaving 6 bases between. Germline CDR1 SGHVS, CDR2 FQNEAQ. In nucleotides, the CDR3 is TGTGCCAGCAGCCTAACGGATACGCAGTATTTT. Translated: CASSLTDTQYF.

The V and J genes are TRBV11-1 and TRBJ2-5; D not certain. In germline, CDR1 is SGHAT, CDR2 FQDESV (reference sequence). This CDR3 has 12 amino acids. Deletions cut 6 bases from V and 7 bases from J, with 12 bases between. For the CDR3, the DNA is TGTGCCAGCAGGAGATCCACCGGGACCCAGTACTTC. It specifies CASRRSTGTQYF.

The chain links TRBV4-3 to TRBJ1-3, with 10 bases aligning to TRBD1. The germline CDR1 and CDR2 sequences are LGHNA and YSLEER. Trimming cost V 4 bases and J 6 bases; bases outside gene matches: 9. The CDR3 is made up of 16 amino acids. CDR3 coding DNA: TGCGCCAGCAGCCTCGGGACAGGGGTGTTGGAAAACACCATATATTTT. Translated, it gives CASSLGTGVLENTIYF.

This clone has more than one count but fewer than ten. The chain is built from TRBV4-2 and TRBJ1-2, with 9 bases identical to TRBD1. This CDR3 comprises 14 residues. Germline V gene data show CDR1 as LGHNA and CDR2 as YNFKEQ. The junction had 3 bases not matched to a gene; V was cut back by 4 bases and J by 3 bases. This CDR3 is CASSLTGGDYGYTF. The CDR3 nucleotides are TGTGCCAGCAGCCTAACAGGGGGCGACTATGGCTACACCTTC.

The CDR3 sequence: CAWSVRSPGGAYEQYF. The CDR3 DNA is TGTGCCTGGAGTGTACGGAGCCCTGGTGGGGCCTACGAGCAGTACTTC. The V call is TRBV30, the J call TRBJ2-7; D is uncertain. CDR1 GTSNPN and CDR2 SVGIG come from the germline V gene (reference sequence). Trimming shortened V by 0 bases and J by 2 bases, and 17 bases separated the two germline ends. This CDR3 contains 16 residues.

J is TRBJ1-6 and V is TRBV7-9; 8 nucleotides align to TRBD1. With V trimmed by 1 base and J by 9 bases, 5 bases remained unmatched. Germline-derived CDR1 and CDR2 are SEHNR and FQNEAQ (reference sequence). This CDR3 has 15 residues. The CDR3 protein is CASSLVTGVVSPLHF. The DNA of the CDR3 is TGTGCCAGCAGCTTAGTGACAGGGGTGGTTTCACCCCTCCACTTT.

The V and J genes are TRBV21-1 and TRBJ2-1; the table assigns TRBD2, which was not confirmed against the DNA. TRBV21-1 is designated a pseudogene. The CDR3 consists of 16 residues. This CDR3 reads CASSKGEASGVNEQFF. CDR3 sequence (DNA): TGTGCCAGCAGCAAAGGGGAGGCTAGCGGGGTCAATGAGCAGTTCTTC.

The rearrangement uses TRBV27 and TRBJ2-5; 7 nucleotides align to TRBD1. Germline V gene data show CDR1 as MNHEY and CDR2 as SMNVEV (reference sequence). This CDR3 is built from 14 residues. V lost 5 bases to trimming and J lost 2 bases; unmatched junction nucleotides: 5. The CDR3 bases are TGTGCCAGCAGTCCCCTGACAGGGCAAGAGACCCAGTACTTC. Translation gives CASSPLTGQETQYF.

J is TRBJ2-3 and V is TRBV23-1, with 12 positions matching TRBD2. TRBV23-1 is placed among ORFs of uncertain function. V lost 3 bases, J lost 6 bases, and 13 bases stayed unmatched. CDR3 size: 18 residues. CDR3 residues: CASSHTGASGGASDTQYF. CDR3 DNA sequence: TGCGCCAGCAGTCACACCGGGGCTAGCGGGGGGGCTTCGGATACGCAGTATTTT.

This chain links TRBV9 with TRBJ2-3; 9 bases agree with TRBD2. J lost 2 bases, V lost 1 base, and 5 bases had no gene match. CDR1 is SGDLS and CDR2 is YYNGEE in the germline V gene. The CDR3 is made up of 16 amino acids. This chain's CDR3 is CASSVTSGGTTDTQYF. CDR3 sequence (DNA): TGTGCCAGCAGCGTAACCAGCGGGGGGACCACAGATACGCAGTATTTT. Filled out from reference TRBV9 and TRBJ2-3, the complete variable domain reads DSGVTQTPKHLITATGQRVTLRCSPRSGDLSVYWYQQSLDQGLQFLIQYYNGEERAKGNILERFSAQQFPDLHSELNLSSLELGDSALYFCASSVTSGGTTDTQYFGPGTRLTVL.